A selection of T cell receptor beta chains follows, all from one sample in a study of cytomegalovirus exposure and HLA in healthy donors. The repertoire was sequenced with immunoSEQ multiplex PCR; TCRdb's copy has only in-frame clones and lacks some. The sample lists approximately 86,000 clones, about three quarters seen once, with around 8.4% in the top ten. The specimen was PBMCs. The receptors here all came from a man aged 55 to 70 in good health and CMV-seronegative. Each CDR3 is given with its conserved first and last residue.

v_gene: TRBV2; j_gene: TRBJ2-1; CDR3aa: CASSEEREAYNEQFF
v_gene: TRBV30; j_gene: TRBJ2-5; CDR3aa: CAWSPPRAGGSIETQYF
v_gene: TRBV6-1; j_gene: .; CDR3aa: CASSEVSGQGPYEQYF
v_gene: TRBV19; j_gene: TRBJ2-2; CDR3aa: CASLRGGANTGELFF
v_gene: TRBV28; j_gene: TRBJ2-7; CDR3aa: CASSSPGSGRASYEQYF
v_gene: TRBV6-5; j_gene: TRBJ2-3; CDR3aa: CASGDTAGTDTQYF
v_gene: TRBV4-3; j_gene: TRBJ2-7; CDR3aa: CASSQGTSGYEQYF
v_gene: TRBV29-1; j_gene: TRBJ2-2; CDR3aa: CSVEFLGAGGELFF
v_gene: TRBV5-1; j_gene: TRBJ2-1; CDR3aa: CASSLKRGLSSYNEQFF
v_gene: TRBV6-1; j_gene: TRBJ2-5; CDR3aa: CASSELMGNRGLTQYF
v_gene: TRBV19; j_gene: TRBJ1-1; CDR3aa: CASSIGGKGVNTEAFF
v_gene: TRBV29-1; j_gene: TRBJ2-1; CDR3aa: CSVEGGRPDEQFF
v_gene: TRBV5-6; j_gene: TRBJ2-3; CDR3aa: CASSFPAGDLTSTDTQYF
v_gene: TRBV19; j_gene: TRBJ2-7; CDR3aa: CASRSGDASYEQYF
v_gene: TRBV28; j_gene: TRBJ2-1; CDR3aa: CASKPGSAHNEQFF
v_gene: TRBV7-2; j_gene: TRBJ1-4; CDR3aa: CASSPGQGSTNEKLFF
v_gene: TRBV5-1; j_gene: TRBJ2-1; CDR3aa: CASSLAPGLTDNEQFF
v_gene: TRBV7-9; j_gene: TRBJ2-7; CDR3aa: CASSKLTSGTIAYEQYF
v_gene: TRBV25-1; j_gene: TRBJ2-3; CDR3aa: CASSDAGESTDTQYF
v_gene: TRBV27; j_gene: TRBJ1-1; CDR3aa: CASSLRLGGRTEAFF
v_gene: TRBV28; j_gene: TRBJ1-4; CDR3aa: CASSGWTGLNEKLFF
v_gene: TRBV19; j_gene: TRBJ1-1; CDR3aa: CASSIMAGNTEAFF
v_gene: TRBV9; j_gene: TRBJ1-1; CDR3aa: CASSVELVTEAFF
v_gene: TRBV5-4; j_gene: TRBJ2-7; CDR3aa: CASSPGGSGDYEQYF
v_gene: TRBV30; j_gene: TRBJ1-1; CDR3aa: CAWSLGGLKAFF
v_gene: TRBV28; j_gene: TRBJ2-2; CDR3aa: CASSSPAGVYTGELFF
v_gene: TRBV6-1; j_gene: TRBJ1-6; CDR3aa: CASSQVGRVLSSPLHF
v_gene: TRBV5-4; j_gene: TRBJ2-7; CDR3aa: CASSTWTSATYEQYF
v_gene: TRBV11-2; j_gene: TRBJ2-5; CDR3aa: CASSPPHLVGTQYF
v_gene: TRBV6-6; j_gene: TRBJ2-5; CDR3aa: CASSYSRGSQETQYF
v_gene: TRBV10-2; j_gene: TRBJ2-3; CDR3aa: CASSYGSSVDTQYF
v_gene: TRBV7-7; j_gene: TRBJ1-3; CDR3aa: CASSLAGRVAGNTIYF
v_gene: TRBV10-1; j_gene: TRBJ1-4; CDR3aa: CASSKGPNEKLFF
v_gene: TRBV20-1; j_gene: TRBJ1-4; CDR3aa: CSAEFNEKLFF
v_gene: TRBV9; j_gene: TRBJ2-3; CDR3aa: CASSAITDTQYF
v_gene: TRBV28; j_gene: TRBJ1-1; CDR3aa: CASSVTGQYTEAFF
v_gene: TRBV6-6; j_gene: TRBJ2-5; CDR3aa: CASSFSSETQYF
v_gene: TRBV6-5; j_gene: TRBJ1-1; CDR3aa: CASSGPGQGDTEAFF
v_gene: TRBV23-1; j_gene: TRBJ2-1; CDR3aa: CARDSSYNEQFF
v_gene: TRBV6-1; j_gene: TRBJ2-7; CDR3aa: CASRAAGGPSYEQYF
v_gene: TRBV11-2; j_gene: TRBJ2-2; CDR3aa: CASSLSISGKRTGELFF
v_gene: TRBV7-9; j_gene: TRBJ2-7; CDR3aa: CASNSRQGGPYEQYF
v_gene: TRBV25-1; j_gene: TRBJ1-5; CDR3aa: CASRSGTGIDQPQHF
v_gene: TRBV7-2; j_gene: TRBJ2-3; CDR3aa: CASSLVEGGTEAYF
v_gene: TRBV6-5; j_gene: TRBJ1-2; CDR3aa: CASSYLGTNYGYTF
v_gene: TRBV13; j_gene: TRBJ2-5; CDR3aa: CASSISGPGTQYF
v_gene: TRBV29-1; j_gene: TRBJ2-7; CDR3aa: CSVEKAQGAGNEQYF
v_gene: TRBV29-1; j_gene: TRBJ2-7; CDR3aa: CSVQQGASEQYF
v_gene: TRBV23-1; j_gene: TRBJ2-7; CDR3aa: CASSQSMGEGQYF
v_gene: TRBV15; j_gene: TRBJ2-5; CDR3aa: CATSRGGTEETQYF
v_gene: TRBV11-1; j_gene: TRBJ2-1; CDR3aa: CASSLLGVNEQFF
v_gene: TRBV4-3; j_gene: TRBJ2-3; CDR3aa: CASSHQTSGGGTDTQYF
v_gene: TRBV4-3; j_gene: TRBJ2-1; CDR3aa: CASRDYNNEQFF
v_gene: TRBV7-2; j_gene: TRBJ2-5; CDR3aa: CASSPPSGGDGKTQYF
v_gene: TRBV7-9; j_gene: TRBJ1-4; CDR3aa: CSSSFFESKLFF
v_gene: TRBV19; j_gene: TRBJ2-7; CDR3aa: CASSSGRAAYEQYF
v_gene: TRBV30; j_gene: TRBJ2-5; CDR3aa: CAWSQGAGETQYF